Detailed here is one T cell receptor beta chain. Antigen: not known. The data are from a study of cytomegalovirus exposure and HLA in healthy donors. The study's findings and limits: The study flagged about 160 TCR beta chains as cytomegalovirus-associated.

This CDR3 spans 15 amino acids. V was shortened by 1 base and J by 7 bases, with 14 bases between the two germline ends. CDR1 and CDR2 (germline): MNHEY, SMNVEV (reference sequence). Use of 60 Vbeta and 13 Jbeta primers characterized the PCR. Measured with immunoSEQ multiplex PCR; TCRdb has only the in-frame clones, and not every one. This sample carries 150,000 to 200,000 clones, around 78% of them seen once, and the ten largest clones take about 1%. This TCR came from a woman between 35 and 50 years old in good health and CMV-seronegative. Sequencing was done on a sample of PBMCs. This chain connects TRBV27 to TRBJ2-1, with D perhaps TRBD2 (6 bases). The CDR3 loop reads CASSLWAGTGNEQFF. In nucleotides, the CDR3 is TGTGCCAGCAGTTTATGGGCGGGAACAGGTAATGAGCAGTTCTTC.